This paragraph covers one T cell receptor (beta chain) sequence. This PCR relied on a set of 60 Vbeta primers and 13 Jbeta primers. Only in-frame clones appear in the TCRdb table, and some are missing; sequencing was by immunoSEQ multiplex PCR. Here the sample spans approximately 79,000 clones, 60% to 80% being singletons. The data were taken from a study of cytomegalovirus exposure and HLA in healthy donors. The sequencing input was PBMCs. This receptor was taken from a woman between 35 and 50 years old in good health and CMV-seropositive.

The CDR3 sequence is CATGVLQTEAFF. DNA for the CDR3: TGTGCCACCGGGGTGCTGCAAACTGAAGCTTTCTTT. This sequence joins TRBV28 and TRBJ1-1; D gene uncertain. Germline V CDR1 and CDR2: MDHEN, SYDVKM. V lost 10 bases, J lost 5 bases, and 14 bases lay in between. CDR3 size: 12 residues.